This TCR beta chain came from a study of blood T cell repertoires in COVID-19. In the study overall: Acute and convalescent COVID-19 samples came from the United States, Italy and Spain.

V lost 4 bases to trimming and J lost 0 bases; unmatched junction nucleotides: 4. In germline, CDR1 is SGHVS, CDR2 FQNEAQ. The CDR3 covers 15 residues. Some clones are missing from TCRdb's copy, which holds only in-frame ones; the method was immunoSEQ multiplex PCR. Among roughly 260,000 clones, nearly 90% were seen once, and the ten largest hold 2% to 2.5%. The TCR originated in a woman in her forties who had recovered from COVID-19. The chain joins TRBV7-8 to TRBJ2-7; 9 nucleotides agree with TRBD1. The sample consisted of peripheral blood. This CDR3 is CASSSRTGVSYEQYF. For the CDR3, the DNA is TGTGCCAGCAGCTCTAGGACAGGGGTCTCCTACGAGCAGTACTTC.